Presented here are 31 T cell receptor beta chains from one specimen sequenced in a study of T cells in Graves' hyperthyroidism and ophthalmopathy. Amplification of TCR beta CDR3 regions was performed using RNA transcripts as template. In the first-round RT-PCR of the TCR CDR3, the HTBI primer set was used. TCRdb reanalysed the multiplex PCR reads using MiXCR and keeps one entry per CDR3 protein. Counted here are about 690,000 distinct CDR3 sequences, roughly 17% occurring once; the ten biggest clones make up around 16%. The sample consisted of blood. Source of these receptors: a man over 45 with Graves' hyperthyroidism.

This clonotype was picked up many times. The V call is TRBV7-8, the J call TRBJ1-5; D might be TRBD1 (5 bases). In germline, CDR1 is SGHVS, CDR2 FQNEAQ. Trimming stripped 0 bases from V and 2 bases from J, with 14 bases between. The CDR3 loop spans 17 amino acids. CDR3 residues: CASSLASGGSGNQPQHF. CDR3 DNA sequence: TGTGCCAGCAGCTTAGCGTCGGGGGGGAGCGGCAATCAGCCCCAGCATTTT.

At least ten counts were recorded for this clonotype. The chain has TRBV28 and TRBJ2-7; 11 nucleotides match TRBD2. Germline V gene sequence: CDR1 MDHEN, CDR2 SYDVKM. J was trimmed by 3 bases and V by 5 bases; bases with no gene match: 9. CDR3 size: 16 residues. The CDR3 DNA follows: TGTGCCAGCAGTGGGGCTCTTGGGACTAGCGGCTACGAGCAGTACTTC. It translates to CASSGALGTSGYEQYF.

This chain connects TRBV30 to TRBJ2-7, with D hard to call. V lost 3 bases, J lost 6 bases, and 12 bases lay in between. The CDR3 has 12 residues. Germline lookup yields CDR1 GTSNPN and CDR2 SVGIG (reference sequence). The CDR3 reads CAWRGSGREQYF. CDR3 bases: TGTGCCTGGAGAGGGTCGGGTCGCGAGCAGTACTTC.

This clonotype was seen at least ten times. V gene TRBV7-2 combines with J gene TRBJ2-2, with D perhaps matching TRBD2 (5 bases). The CDR3 is 13 residues long. The germline V gene encodes CDR1 SGHTA and CDR2 FQGNSA. The germline V and J ends were trimmed by 2 bases and 6 bases, with 7 bases remaining between them. CDR3 nucleotides: TGTGCCAGCAGCTTAAACGGGGCCGGGGAGCTGTTTTTT. It is translated as CASSLNGAGELFF.

The rearrangement uses TRBV6-2 or TRBV6-3 and TRBJ2-7; D is unresolved. Per the germline V gene, CDR1 is MNHEY and CDR2 is SVGEGT. This CDR3 contains 13 residues. Trimming pared 2 bases from V and 2 bases from J, leaving 7 bases between. The CDR3 DNA reads as TGTGCCAGCAGTTACGACGCCGCCTACGAGCAGTACTTC. Protein: CASSYDAAYEQYF.

The chain joins TRBV29-1 to TRBJ2-1; D is unresolved. This CDR3 region has 11 residues. Trimming took off 2 bases at V and 4 bases at J, with 3 bases between the two ends. Per the germline V gene, CDR1 is SQVTM and CDR2 is ANQGSEA. The CDR3 DNA follows: TGCAGCGTTGAACAATACAATGAGCAGTTCTTC. Protein: CSVEQYNEQFF.

This chain connects TRBV5-5 to TRBJ2-7; D possibly uses TRBD1 or TRBD2 (5 bases each). V was shortened by 0 bases and J by 5 bases, with 15 bases between the two germline ends. The CDR3 length is 15 residues. Germline values: CDR1 SGHKS, CDR2 YYEKEE (reference sequence). In DNA form, the CDR3 reads TGTGCCAGCAGCTTGGAGGGACCTGGGTCCCACGAGCAGTACTTC. Translation gives CASSLEGPGSHEQYF.

This clonotype was detected many times. No DNA is shown, since the ends of the CDR3 on it are uncertain; the CDR3 is the one TCRdb lists. V is TRBV12-5 and J is TRBJ2-2; the table gives TRBD2 as D, unverified against the DNA. Termini included, the CDR3 measures 18 amino acids. Germline V gives CDR1 LGHNT, CDR2 FRNRAP. The CDR3 here is CASGPRHWGTRTPGSCFF.

This clonotype showed up many times. J is TRBJ2-3 and V is TRBV7-9; D is unclear. Germline CDR1 is SEHNR and CDR2 is FQNEAQ (reference sequence). V was cut by 4 bases and J by 4 bases, with 12 bases left in between. The length of the CDR3 is 14 residues. CDR3 sequence reads: CASSSDLGADTQYF. In nucleotides, the CDR3 is TGTGCCAGCAGCTCGGACCTAGGCGCAGATACGCAGTATTTT.

The gene calls are TRBV6-1 and TRBJ1-5; D unclear. Germline V gene sequence: CDR1 MNHNS, CDR2 SASEGT. The CDR3 consists of 18 residues. Deletions cut 7 bases from V and 0 bases from J, with 22 bases between. As DNA, the CDR3 is TGTGCCAGCAACTTGATACCCCACGCGGGGTATAGCAATCAGCCCCAGCATTTT. This codes for CASNLIPHAGYSNQPQHF.

The rearrangement links TRBV20-1 to TRBJ2-1; the D is unclear. This CDR3 contains 15 residues. Per the germline V gene, CDR1 is DFQATT and CDR2 is SNEGSKA (reference sequence). V was shortened by 0 bases and J by 5 bases, with 14 bases between the two germline ends. CDR3 sequence (DNA): TGCAGTGCTAGAGATCTGTCCGAAATCGACAATGAGCAGTTCTTC. Translation: CSARDLSEIDNEQFF.

The genes are TRBV28 and TRBJ2-7; the match to TRBD2 covers 8 bases. After removal of 6 bases from V and 7 bases from J, the junction contained 14 bases not matched to a gene. CDR1 and CDR2 from the germline V gene are MDHEN and SYDVKM. The CDR3 has 15 residues. The CDR3 DNA reads as TGTGCCAGCAGCCCCTTGGAGCGGGAGCAGCAAGAGCAGTACTTC. It translates to CASSPLEREQQEQYF.

In its sample, this clonotype was seen once. A much larger clone differs by one base, so this may be a read error. This sequence joins TRBV7-2 and TRBJ2-7; D unresolved. The CDR3 is 13 residues long. Germline V CDR1 and CDR2: SGHTA, FQGNSA. CDR3 nucleotide sequence: TGTGCCAGCAGCCGCCTGCGGAACTACGAGGAGTACTTC. As protein: CASSRLRNYEEYF.

The chain joins TRBV15 to TRBJ2-1, with no clear D. V lost 4 bases to trimming and J lost 4 bases, with 5 bases between them. The germline V gene has CDR1 LNHNV and CDR2 YYDKDF (reference sequence). The length of the CDR3 is 12 residues. The CDR3 sequence: CATSNFYNEQFF. DNA of the CDR3: TGTGCCACCAGCAACTTTTACAATGAGCAGTTCTTC.

Worth noting for this clonotype: This may stem from a read error, because a much larger clone lies one nucleotide away. The J gene is TRBJ1-6, the V gene TRBV30; no definite D call. Germline loops: CDR1 GTSNPN, CDR2 SVGIG (reference sequence). This CDR3 contains 14 residues. The CDR3, as DNA: TGTGCCTGGAGTGTCATGGGCGGGGTCTCACCCATCCACTTT. It codes for CAWSVMGGVSPIHF.

This clonotype was detected a few times. V and J are TRBV19 and TRBJ2-2; 10 bases are a match to TRBD2. Germline V gene sequence: CDR1 LNHDA, CDR2 SQIVND (reference sequence). V trimming: 4 bases; J trimming: 6 bases; junction bases outside the gene matches: 5. The CDR3 consists of 15 residues. The CDR3 sequence is CASSKSGRAAGELFF. The CDR3 region has the DNA TGTGCCAGTAGTAAAAGCGGGAGGGCGGCCGGGGAGCTGTTTTTT.

This clonotype was counted a few times. V gene TRBV2 combines with J gene TRBJ1-5; no clear D gene. The CDR3 is 16 residues long. V lost 8 bases and J 0 bases, leaving 17 bases between the germline ends. Looked up from germline, CDR1 is SNHLY and CDR2 is FYNNEI. The CDR3 sequence: CASGGAGAHSNQPQHF. As DNA, the CDR3 is TGTGCCAGCGGTGGAGCAGGAGCCCATAGCAATCAGCCCCAGCATTTT.

In this sample, this clonotype turned up many times. CDR3 DNA: TGTGCCAGCAGTTTAGGTTCGGGTTACGGGCAGCCCCAGCATTTT. It encodes CASSLGSGYGQPQHF. This rearrangement joins TRBV12-3 or TRBV12-4 to TRBJ1-5; D is unresolved. V was cut by 1 base and J by 7 bases, with 14 bases left in between. The CDR3 contains 15 residues.

This clonotype was counted many times. The chain has TRBV7-2 and TRBJ2-5, with 9 bases matching TRBD2. Germline loops: CDR1 SGHTA, CDR2 FQGNSA. This CDR3 region has 16 residues. The junction had 8 bases not matched to a gene; V was cut back by 4 bases and J by 2 bases. The CDR3 loop reads CASSSRLAEIQETQYF. The CDR3 nucleotides read TGTGCCAGCAGCTCCAGACTAGCGGAGATACAAGAGACCCAGTACTTC. Looking up the rest from reference TRBV7-2 and TRBJ2-5 gives the full variable domain: GAGVSQSPSNKVTEKGKDVELRCDPISGHTALYWYRQSLGQGLEFLIYFQGNSAPDKSGLPSDRFSAERTGGSVSTLTIQRTQQEDSAVYLCASSSRLAEIQETQYFGPGTRLLVL.

The sample holds a few counts of this clonotype. The V gene is TRBV3-1, the J gene TRBJ2-1, with 13 bases identical to TRBD2. CDR1 LGHDT and CDR2 YNNKEL come from the germline V gene (reference sequence). The CDR3 is made up of 18 amino acids. After removal of 5 bases from V and 2 bases from J, the junction contained 9 bases not matched to a gene. CDR3 sequence reads: CASSSWTSGRGAYNEQFF. DNA of the CDR3: TGTGCCAGCAGCTCTTGGACTAGCGGGAGAGGAGCCTACAATGAGCAGTTCTTC.

The chain employs TRBV6-2 or TRBV6-3 and TRBJ2-7; no firm D call. V lost 0 bases, J lost 4 bases, and 7 bases lay in between. This CDR3 spans 13 amino acids. CDR1 and CDR2 from the germline V gene are MNHEY and SVGEGT. CDR3 sequence reads: CASSYSGIYEQYF. The CDR3 DNA follows: TGTGCCAGCAGTTACTCAGGGATTTACGAGCAGTACTTC.

The chain is built from TRBV5-5 and TRBJ2-5, with a weak D call TRBD1 (6 bases). V gave up 2 bases and J gave up 1 base, with 15 bases separating them. CDR1 SGHKS and CDR2 YYEKEE come from the germline V gene (reference sequence). The CDR3 consists of 16 residues. CDR3: CASSFLRDTLQETQYF. The DNA for the CDR3 is TGTGCCAGCAGCTTTCTCCGGGACACCCTCCAAGAGACCCAGTACTTC.

This clonotype has just a few counts. V gene TRBV19 combines with J gene TRBJ2-1, with TRBD2 identical over 13 bases. V lost 1 base to trimming and J lost 9 bases; unmatched junction nucleotides: 3. The CDR3 contains 15 residues. Germline V gene data show CDR1 as LNHDA and CDR2 as SQIVND (reference sequence). The CDR3 spells CASSIGTSGRVEQFF. In DNA form, the CDR3 reads TGTGCCAGTAGTATAGGGACTAGCGGGAGAGTTGAGCAGTTCTTC.

The chain couples TRBV20-1 to TRBJ2-5, with 8 bases matching TRBD1. V was clipped by 6 bases and J by 2 bases; unmatched bases: 5. Per the germline V gene, CDR1 is DFQATT and CDR2 is SNEGSKA (reference sequence). The CDR3 runs 13 residues. This chain's CDR3 is CSATGQAQETQYF. The CDR3 DNA reads TGCAGTGCCACGGGACAGGCACAAGAGACCCAGTACTTC.

This clonotype was seen many times. This rearrangement joins TRBV2 to TRBJ1-5; D unclear. Germline-derived CDR1 and CDR2 are SNHLY and FYNNEI. The CDR3 is 13 residues long. V lost 8 bases to trimming and J lost 4 bases, with 12 bases between them. The DNA of the CDR3 is TGTGCCAGCGCTATGGACGGAAATCAGCCCCAGCATTTT. This gives the protein CASAMDGNQPQHF.

The chain recombines TRBV10-3 with TRBJ2-1; tentatively, D is TRBD1 or TRBD2 (5 bases each). The CDR3 runs to 16 residues. V was trimmed by 3 bases and J by 1 base, leaving 13 bases between them. The V gene's germline CDR1 is ENHRY and CDR2 SYGVKD. The CDR3 sequence is CAISDRGRESYNEQFF. In DNA form, the CDR3 reads TGTGCCATCAGTGATAGGGGCAGGGAGTCCTACAATGAGCAGTTCTTC.

This clonotype was seen repeatedly, ten times or more. The DNA for the CDR3 is TGTGCCAGCAGTTTATCGTCGACAGGAGTAAACTACGAGCAGTACTTC. This gives the protein CASSLSSTGVNYEQYF. The V and J genes are TRBV27 and TRBJ2-7; D is possibly TRBD1 (6 bases). V dropped 0 bases and J dropped 3 bases, with 15 bases sitting between them. Germline lookup yields CDR1 MNHEY and CDR2 SMNVEV (reference sequence). The CDR3 totals 16 residues.

This clonotype was observed many times. The chain has TRBV2 and TRBJ1-5; D gene uncertain. The CDR3 consists of 14 residues. V gave up 5 bases and J gave up 1 base, with 9 bases separating them. Germline CDR1 and CDR2: SNHLY and FYNNEI. The CDR3 is CASSPFESNQPQHF. DNA for the CDR3: TGTGCCAGCAGTCCGTTCGAAAGCAATCAGCCCCAGCATTTT.

This clonotype came up many times. The V and J genes are TRBV2 and TRBJ1-5, with 7 bases matching TRBD1. From germline, CDR1 is SNHLY and CDR2 FYNNEI. The CDR3 contains 14 residues. Trimming at V came to 4 bases and at J to 2 bases, leaving 2 bases not matched to a gene. CDR3 bases: TGTGCCAGCAGTGCAGGGGGTCGCAATCAGCCCCAGCATTTT. Translated: CASSAGGRNQPQHF.

Only a few counts were recorded for this clonotype. The rearrangement links TRBV20-1 to TRBJ2-1; D is ambiguous. V was clipped by 2 bases and J by 0 bases, with 8 bases between them. The CDR3 extends over 14 amino acids. From germline, CDR1 is DFQATT and CDR2 SNEGSKA (reference sequence). CDR3: CSARLPGSYNEQFF. Written as DNA, the CDR3 is TGCAGTGCTAGACTTCCCGGCTCCTACAATGAGCAGTTCTTC.

This clonotype has just one count. The rearrangement joins TRBV18 to TRBJ2-1; 8 bases are a match to TRBD1. The CDR3 length is 14 residues. The V gene's germline CDR1 is KGHSH and CDR2 LQKENI. V lost 3 bases, J lost 6 bases, and 4 bases stayed unmatched. CDR3 in amino acids: CASSPSTGVNEQFF. The DNA of the CDR3 is TGTGCCAGCTCACCCTCGACAGGGGTCAATGAGCAGTTCTTC.